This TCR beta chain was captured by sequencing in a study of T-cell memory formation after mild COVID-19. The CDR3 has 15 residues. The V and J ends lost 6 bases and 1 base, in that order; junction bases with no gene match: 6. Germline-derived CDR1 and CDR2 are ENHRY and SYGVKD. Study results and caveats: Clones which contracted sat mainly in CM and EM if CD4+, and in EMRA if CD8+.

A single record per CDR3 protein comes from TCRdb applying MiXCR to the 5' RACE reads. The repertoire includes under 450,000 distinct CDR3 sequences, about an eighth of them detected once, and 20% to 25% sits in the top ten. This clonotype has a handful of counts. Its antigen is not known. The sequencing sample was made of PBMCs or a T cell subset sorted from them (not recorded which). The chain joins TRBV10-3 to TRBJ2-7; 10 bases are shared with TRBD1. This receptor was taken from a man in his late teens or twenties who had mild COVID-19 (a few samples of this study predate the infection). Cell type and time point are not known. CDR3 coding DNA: TGTGCCATCAGCTCCGGGACAGGGGTATCCTACGAGCAGTACTTC. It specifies CAISSGTGVSYEQYF.